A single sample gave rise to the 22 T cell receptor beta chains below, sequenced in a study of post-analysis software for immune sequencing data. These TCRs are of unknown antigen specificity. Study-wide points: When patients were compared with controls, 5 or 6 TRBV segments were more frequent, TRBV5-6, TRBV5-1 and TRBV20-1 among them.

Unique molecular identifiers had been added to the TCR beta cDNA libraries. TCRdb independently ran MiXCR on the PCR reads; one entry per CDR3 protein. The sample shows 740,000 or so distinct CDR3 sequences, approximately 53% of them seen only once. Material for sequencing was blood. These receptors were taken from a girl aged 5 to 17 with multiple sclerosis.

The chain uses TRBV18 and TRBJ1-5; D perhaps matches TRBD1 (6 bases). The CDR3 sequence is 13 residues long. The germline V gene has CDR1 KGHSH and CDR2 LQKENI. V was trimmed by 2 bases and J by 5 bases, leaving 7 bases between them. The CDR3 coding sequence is TGTGCCAGCTCACCAGGGGGCCATCAGCCCCAGCATTTT. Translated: CASSPGGHQPQHF.

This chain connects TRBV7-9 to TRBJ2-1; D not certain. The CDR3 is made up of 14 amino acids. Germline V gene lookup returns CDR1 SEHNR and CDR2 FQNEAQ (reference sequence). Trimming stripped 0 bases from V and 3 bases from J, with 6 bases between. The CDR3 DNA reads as TGTGCCAGCAGCTTAGCGGACGTCTACAATGAGCAGTTCTTC. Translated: CASSLADVYNEQFF.

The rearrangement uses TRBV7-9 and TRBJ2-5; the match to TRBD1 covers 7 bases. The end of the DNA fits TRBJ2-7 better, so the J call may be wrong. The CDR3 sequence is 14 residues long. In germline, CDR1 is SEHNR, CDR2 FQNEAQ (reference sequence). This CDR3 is CASSLARGFYEQYF. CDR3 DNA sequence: TGTGCCAGCAGCTTGGCCAGGGGGTTCTACGAGCAGTACTTC.

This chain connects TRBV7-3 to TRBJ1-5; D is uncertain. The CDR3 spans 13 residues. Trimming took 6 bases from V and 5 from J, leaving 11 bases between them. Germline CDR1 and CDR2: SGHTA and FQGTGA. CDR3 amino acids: CASRQTPDQPQHF. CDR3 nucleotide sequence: TGTGCCAGCAGACAGACACCCGATCAGCCCCAGCATTTT. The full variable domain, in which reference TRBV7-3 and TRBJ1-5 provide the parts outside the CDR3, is GAGVSQTPSNKVTEKGKYVELRCDPISGHTALYWYRQSLGQGPEFLIYFQGTGAADDSGLPNDRFFAVRPEGSVSTLKIQRTERGDSAVYLCASRQTPDQPQHFGDGTRLSIL.

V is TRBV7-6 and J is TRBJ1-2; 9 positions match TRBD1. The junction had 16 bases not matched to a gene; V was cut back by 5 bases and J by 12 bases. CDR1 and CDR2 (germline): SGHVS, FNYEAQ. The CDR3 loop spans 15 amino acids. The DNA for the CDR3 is TGTGCCAGCAGCCCCTACCCTGGGACAGGGAATGTCGACACCTTC. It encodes CASSPYPGTGNVDTF.

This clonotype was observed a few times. The CDR3 sequence: CATSRYLRYEQYF. Written as DNA, the CDR3 is TGTGCCACCAGCAGATACCTGAGGTACGAGCAGTACTTC. The V call is TRBV15, the J call TRBJ2-7; D is uncertain. The CDR3 is 13 amino acids. Trimming shortened V by 2 bases and J by 4 bases, and 9 bases separated the two germline ends. Germline V gives CDR1 LNHNV, CDR2 YYDKDF (reference sequence). Full variable domain (outside the CDR3, taken from reference TRBV15 and TRBJ2-7): DAMVIQNPRYQVTQFGKPVTLSCSQTLNHNVMYWYQQKSSQAPKLLFHYYDKDFNNEADTPDNFQSRRPNTSFCFLDIRSPGLGDTAMYLCATSRYLRYEQYFGPGTRLTVT.

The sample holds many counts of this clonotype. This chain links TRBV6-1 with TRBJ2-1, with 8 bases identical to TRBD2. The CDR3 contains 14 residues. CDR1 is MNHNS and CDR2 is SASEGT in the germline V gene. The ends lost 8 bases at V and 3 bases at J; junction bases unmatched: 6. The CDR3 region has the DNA TGTGCCAGCGAAGCGGGAGAGAGCTACAATGAGCAGTTCTTC. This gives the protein CASEAGESYNEQFF.

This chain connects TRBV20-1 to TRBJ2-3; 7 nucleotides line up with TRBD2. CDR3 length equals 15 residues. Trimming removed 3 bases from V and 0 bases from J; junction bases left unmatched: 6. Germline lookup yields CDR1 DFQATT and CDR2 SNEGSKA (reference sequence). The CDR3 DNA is TGCAGTGCTAGGGGAGCGGGGTCTAGCACAGATACGCAGTATTTT. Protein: CSARGAGSSTDTQYF.

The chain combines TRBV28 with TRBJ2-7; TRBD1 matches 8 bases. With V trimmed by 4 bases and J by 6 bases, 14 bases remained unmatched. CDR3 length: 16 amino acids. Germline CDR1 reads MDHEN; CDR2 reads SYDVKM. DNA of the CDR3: TGTGCCAGCAGTTCCACATACACAGGGGGGCTCGGCGAGCAGTACTTC. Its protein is CASSSTYTGGLGEQYF. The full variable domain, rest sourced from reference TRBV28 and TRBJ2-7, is DVKVTQSSRYLVKRTGEKVFLECVQDMDHENMFWYRQDPGLGLRLIYFSYDVKMKEKGDIPEGYSVSREKKERFSLILESASTNQTSMYLCASSSTYTGGLGEQYFGPGTRLTVT.

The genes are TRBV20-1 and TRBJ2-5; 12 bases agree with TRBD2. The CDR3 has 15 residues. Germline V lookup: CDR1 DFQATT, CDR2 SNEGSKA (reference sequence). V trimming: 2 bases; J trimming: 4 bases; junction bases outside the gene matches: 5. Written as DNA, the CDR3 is TGCAGTGCTAGAAGACTAGCGGGGGATGTAGAGACCCAGTACTTC. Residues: CSARRLAGDVETQYF.

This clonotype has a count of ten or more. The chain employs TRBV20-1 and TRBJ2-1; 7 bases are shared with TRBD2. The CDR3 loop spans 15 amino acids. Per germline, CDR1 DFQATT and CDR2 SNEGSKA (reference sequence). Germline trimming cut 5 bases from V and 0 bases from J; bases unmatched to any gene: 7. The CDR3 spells CSAVPGGVSYNEQFF. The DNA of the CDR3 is TGCAGTGCTGTTCCTGGGGGGGTCTCCTACAATGAGCAGTTCTTC.

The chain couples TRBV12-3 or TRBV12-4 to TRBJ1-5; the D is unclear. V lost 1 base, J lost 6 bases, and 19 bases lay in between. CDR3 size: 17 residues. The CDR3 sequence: CASSLDGRSFASQPQHF. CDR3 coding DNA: TGTGCCAGCAGTTTAGACGGCAGAAGCTTTGCAAGTCAGCCCCAGCATTTT.

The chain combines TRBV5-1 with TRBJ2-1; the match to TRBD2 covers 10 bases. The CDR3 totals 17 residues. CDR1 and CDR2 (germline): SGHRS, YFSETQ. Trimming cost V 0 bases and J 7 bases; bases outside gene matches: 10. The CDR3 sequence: CASSLAPLAGAANEQFF. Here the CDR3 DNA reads TGCGCCAGCAGCTTGGCCCCTCTAGCGGGGGCCGCTAATGAGCAGTTCTTC.

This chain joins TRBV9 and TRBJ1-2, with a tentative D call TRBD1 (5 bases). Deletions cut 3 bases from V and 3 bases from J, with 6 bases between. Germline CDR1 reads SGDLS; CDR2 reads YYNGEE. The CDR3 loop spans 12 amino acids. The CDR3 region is CASSDRHYGYTF. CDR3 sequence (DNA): TGTGCCAGCAGCGACAGGCACTATGGCTACACCTTC.

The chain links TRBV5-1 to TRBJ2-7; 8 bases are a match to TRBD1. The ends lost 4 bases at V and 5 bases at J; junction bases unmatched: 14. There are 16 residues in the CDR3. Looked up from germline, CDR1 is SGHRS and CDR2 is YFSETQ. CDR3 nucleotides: TGCGCCAGCAGCACCGGGGGCCCAGGGGGCTTCGACGAGCAGTACTTC. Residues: CASSTGGPGGFDEQYF.

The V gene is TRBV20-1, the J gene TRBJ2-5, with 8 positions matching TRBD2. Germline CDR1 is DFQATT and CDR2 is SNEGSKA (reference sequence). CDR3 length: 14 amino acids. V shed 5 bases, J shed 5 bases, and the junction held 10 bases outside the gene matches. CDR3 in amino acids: CSAPNSGSLETQYF. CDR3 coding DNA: TGCAGTGCTCCGAACAGCGGGAGCCTGGAGACCCAGTACTTC.

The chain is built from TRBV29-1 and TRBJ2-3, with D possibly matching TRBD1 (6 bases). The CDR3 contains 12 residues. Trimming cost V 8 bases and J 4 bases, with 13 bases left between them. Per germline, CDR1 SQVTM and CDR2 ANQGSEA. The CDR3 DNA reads TGCAGCAAGGCAGGGGACGCAGATACGCAGTATTTT. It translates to CSKAGDADTQYF.

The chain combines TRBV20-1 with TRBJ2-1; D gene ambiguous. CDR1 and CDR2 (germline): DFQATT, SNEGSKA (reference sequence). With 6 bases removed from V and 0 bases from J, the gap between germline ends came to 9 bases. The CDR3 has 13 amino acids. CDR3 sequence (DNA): TGCAGTGCCGCGGCAGGCTCCTACAATGAGCAGTTCTTC. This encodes CSAAAGSYNEQFF.

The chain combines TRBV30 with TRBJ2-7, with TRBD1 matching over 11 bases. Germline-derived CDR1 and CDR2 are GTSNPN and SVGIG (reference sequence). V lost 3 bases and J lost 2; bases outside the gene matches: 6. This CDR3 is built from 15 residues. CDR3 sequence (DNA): TGTGCCTGGAGGTCCGGGACAGGGGGGGCCTACGAGCAGTACTTC. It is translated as CAWRSGTGGAYEQYF.

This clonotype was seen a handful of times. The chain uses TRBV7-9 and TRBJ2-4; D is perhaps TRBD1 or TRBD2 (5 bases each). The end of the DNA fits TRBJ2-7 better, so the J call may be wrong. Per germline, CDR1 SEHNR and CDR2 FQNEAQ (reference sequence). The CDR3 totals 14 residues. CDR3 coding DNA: TGTGCCAGCAGCCAACTCGGGACCGGGGACGAGCAGTACTTC. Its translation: CASSQLGTGDEQYF.

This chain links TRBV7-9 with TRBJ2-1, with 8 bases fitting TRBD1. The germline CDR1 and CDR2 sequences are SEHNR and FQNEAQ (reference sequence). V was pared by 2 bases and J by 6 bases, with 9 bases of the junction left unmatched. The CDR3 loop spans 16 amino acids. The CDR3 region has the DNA TGTGCCAGCAGCTTAACCCGGGACAGGACTTCCAATGAGCAGTTCTTC. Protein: CASSLTRDRTSNEQFF.

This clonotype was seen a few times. CDR3 sequence reads: CASSPKARSEKLFF. In DNA form, the CDR3 reads TGTGCCAGCAGCCCCAAGGCACGGAGTGAAAAACTGTTTTTT. J is TRBJ1-4 and V is TRBV9; D not certain. This CDR3 contains 14 residues. From germline, CDR1 is SGDLS and CDR2 YYNGEE. Trimming took 4 bases from V and 7 from J, leaving 14 bases between them.